The rows below give T cell receptor beta chains drawn from one sample of a study of shared clonotypes between healthy human individuals. This table comes from immunoSEQ multiplex PCR, and its TCRdb copy is limited to in-frame clones, with some not included. This table holds around 750,000 clones, 74% found once. The sequenced sample consisted of memory CD4+ T cells sorted from blood. The receptors derive from a woman in her twenties or thirties in good health. Both conserved end residues are part of each CDR3. The D gene is left open where the match is weak. For some rows the clone size is stated as once, few or many, or as a class when expanded; others skip it.

cdr3_aa cdr3_nt v_call clone_size d_call j_call
CASSPLGPQGGTGELFF TGTGCCAGCAGCCCCCTAGGTCCCCAGGGAGGCACCGGGGAGCTGTTTTTT TRBV5-4 few - TRBJ2-2
CASMAGVSTDTQYF TGTGCCAGCATGGCCGGGGTTAGCACAGATACGCAGTATTTT TRBV6-1 few - TRBJ2-3
CASSQDPLQYF TGTGCCAGCAGTCAGGACCCCTTGCAGTATTTT TRBV28 - - TRBJ2-3
CASSPNRGTSGKETQYF TGTGCCAGCAGTCCAAACCGCGGGACTAGCGGCAAAGAGACCCAGTACTTC TRBV27 many TRBD2 TRBJ2-5
CASSPLTGENTEAFF TGCGCCAGCAGCCCGCTGACAGGGGAGAACACTGAAGCTTTCTTT TRBV5-1 - TRBD1 TRBJ1-1
CASRGLAGVADTQYF TGTGCCAGCAGAGGACTAGCGGGAGTGGCAGATACGCAGTATTTT TRBV2 - TRBD2 TRBJ2-3
CASRLQRTDTQYF TGTGCCAGTAGGCTCCAACGCACAGATACGCAGTATTTT TRBV6-1 - - TRBJ2-3
CASSLPGGSGANVLTF TGTGCCAGCAGCCTCCCTGGGGGCTCTGGGGCCAACGTCCTGACTTTC TRBV14 - - TRBJ2-6
CASSHPGTSVYEQYF TGTGCCAGCAGCCACCCCGGGACTAGCGTGTACGAGCAGTACTTC TRBV7-8 - TRBD2 TRBJ2-7
CASSSLGLAGKETQYF TGCGCCAGCAGCAGCCTTGGGTTGGCGGGAAAAGAGACCCAGTACTTC TRBV5-1 - - TRBJ2-5
CASMSPGRSSYNEQFF TGTGCCAGCATGTCCCCCGGACGGAGCTCCTACAATGAGCAGTTCTTC TRBV28 - - TRBJ2-1
CASSQSGNSYEQYF TGTGCCAGCAGTCAGAGCGGGAACTCCTACGAGCAGTACTTC TRBV6-6 once TRBD2 TRBJ2-7
CASSLAAPNEKLFF TGCGCCAGCAGCTTGGCAGCTCCTAATGAAAAACTGTTTTTT TRBV5-1 - - TRBJ1-4
CASSRSRGSYGYTF TGTGCCAGCAGTCGATCCCGGGGGAGCTATGGCTACACCTTC TRBV27 - - TRBJ1-2
CASSLLGVSTDTQYF TGCGCCAGCAGCTTGCTGGGTGTGAGTACAGATACGCAGTATTTT TRBV5-1 - - TRBJ2-3
CASSHRQGANYGYTF TGCGCCAGCAGCCATAGACAGGGAGCGAACTATGGCTACACCTTC TRBV5-1 once TRBD1 TRBJ1-2
CATKREVVVEQFF TGTGCCACCAAGCGGGAGGTCGTCGTTGAGCAGTTCTTC TRBV2 - TRBD2 TRBJ2-1
CASSTQPGLEMFF TGTGCCAGCAGCACCCAACCGGGACTAGAAATGTTCTTC TRBV21-1 - - TRBJ2-1
CASSLERANYEQYF TGTGCCAGCAGCTTGGAAAGGGCCAACTACGAGCAGTACTTC TRBV5-4 once - TRBJ2-7
CASSARNRGPGYTF TGTGCCAGCAGTGCGAGAAACAGGGGGCCTGGCTACACCTTC TRBV28 - TRBD1 TRBJ1-2
CASSFRTVGYGYTF TGTGCCAGCAGCTTTCGGACAGTCGGATATGGCTACACCTTC TRBV5-8 few - TRBJ1-2
CASSFWDDSTDTQYF TGTGCCAGCAGCTTTTGGGACGATAGCACAGATACGCAGTATTTT TRBV7-9 few - TRBJ2-3
CASSQDLGAGVGANVLTF TGTGCCAGCAGCCAAGATTTGGGGGCAGGGGTTGGGGCCAACGTCCTGACTTTC TRBV14 - - TRBJ2-6
CASSIDMGTGGYNEQFF TGTGCCAGTAGTATAGATATGGGGACAGGGGGTTACAATGAGCAGTTCTTC TRBV19 - TRBD1 TRBJ2-1
CASSPQRGTMGELFF TGTGCCAGCAGCCCACAAAGGGGGACCATGGGGGAGCTGTTTTTT TRBV7-9 - - TRBJ2-2
CASSIWGSNQPQHF TGTGCCAGTAGTATATGGGGAAGCAATCAGCCCCAGCATTTT TRBV19 - - TRBJ1-5
CASSSYVRRGDGYTF TGTGCCAGCAGCTCATATGTACGCCGGGGGGATGGCTACACCTTC TRBV5-5 - - TRBJ1-2
CASTPWGSGNTIYF TGTGCCAGCACCCCGTGGGGGTCCGGAAACACCATATATTTT TRBV14 many - TRBJ1-3
CASSPRTSLHWETQYF TGTGCCAGCAGTCCCCGGACTAGCTTACACTGGGAGACCCAGTACTTC TRBV28 few TRBD2 TRBJ2-5
CASSVGASGRPDTQYF TGTGCCAGCAGCGTAGGGGCTAGCGGGAGACCAGATACGCAGTATTTT TRBV9 - TRBD2 TRBJ2-3
CASRAGLAGAAQYF TGTGCCAGCAGAGCCGGACTAGCGGGAGCTGCGCAGTACTTC TRBV2 - TRBD2 TRBJ2-7
CASSITGRVEAGYTF TGTGCCAGTAGTATAACGGGCAGGGTGGAAGCTGGCTACACCTTC TRBV19 few - TRBJ1-2
CAWSGIGGETQYF TGTGCCTGGAGTGGGATCGGCGGCGAGACCCAGTACTTC TRBV30 - - TRBJ2-5
CASSLEPRYEQYF TGTGCCAGCAGTTTAGAACCACGCTACGAGCAGTACTTC TRBV6-1 - - TRBJ2-7
CASLRGTQYF TGTGCCAGCCTAAGGGGGACCCAGTACTTC TRBV28 - - TRBJ2-5
CSVEGGISEAFF TGCAGCGTTGAAGGGGGGATAAGTGAAGCTTTCTTT TRBV29-1 - - TRBJ1-1
CSAHRHSAFF TGCAGTGCTCACAGACACTCAGCTTTCTTT TRBV20-1 - - TRBJ1-1
CASSSGRASHEQFF TGTGCCAGCAGTAGCGGGAGGGCCTCCCATGAGCAGTTCTTC TRBV7-3 - TRBD2 TRBJ2-1
CASSVGAVLDQQFF TGTGCCAGCAGCGTGGGCGCTGTACTAGATCAGCAGTTCTTC TRBV9 - - TRBJ2-1
CASRSREKRYNEQFF TGTGCCAGCAGGTCGCGGGAGAAACGGTACAATGAGCAGTTCTTC TRBV27 - TRBD2 TRBJ2-1
CASSPSDGGAEQYF TGTGCCAGCAGCCCCTCCGACGGGGGAGCGGAGCAGTACTTC TRBV4-2 - - TRBJ2-5
CSVEKGGGTDEQFF TGCAGCGTCGAAAAAGGAGGGGGTACCGATGAGCAGTTCTTC TRBV29-1 - - TRBJ2-1
CASRGWQTNEKLFF TGTGCCAGCAGGGGGTGGCAGACTAATGAAAAACTGTTTTTT TRBV2 - - TRBJ1-4
CASSPQPGELDEQFF TGTGCCAGCAGCCCCCAGCCGGGCGAGCTGGATGAGCAGTTCTTC TRBV7-7 - - TRBJ2-1
CASSYEATGNQPQHF TGTGCCAGCAGTTATGAAGCTACGGGCAATCAGCCCCAGCATTTT TRBV6-6 few - TRBJ1-5
CASSQDQNRGVNQPQHF TGCGCCAGCAGCCAAGATCAGAACAGGGGTGTAAATCAGCCCCAGCATTTT TRBV4-1 once TRBD1 TRBJ1-5
CASSEDSITDTQYF TGTGCCAGCAGTGAAGACTCCATCACAGATACGCAGTATTTT TRBV2 - - TRBJ2-3
CASSPTAQRTEAFF TGTGCCAGCAGCCCAACGGCCCAAAGGACTGAAGCTTTCTTT TRBV7-3 - - TRBJ1-1
CAISTAGGQPQHF TGTGCCATCAGTACCGCTGGGGGTCAGCCCCAGCATTTT TRBV10-3 once - TRBJ1-5
CASGWTSGIQETQYF TGTGCCAGCGGGTGGACTAGCGGGATTCAAGAGACCCAGTACTTC TRBV2 - TRBD2 TRBJ2-5
CASSHSGLDEQYF TGTGCCAGCAGCCATAGCGGTCTGGACGAGCAGTACTTC TRBV27 few - TRBJ2-7
CASSYSGGGQPQHF TGTGCCAGCAGTTACTCCGGGGGAGGACAGCCCCAGCATTTT TRBV6-6 - - TRBJ1-5
CASSLQREFSYEQYF TGTGCCAGCAGCTTGCAGCGGGAGTTCTCCTACGAGCAGTACTTC TRBV5-4 - TRBD2 TRBJ2-7
CASSDSQGSSGYTF TGTGCCAGCAGTGACTCACAGGGCTCAAGCGGCTACACCTTC TRBV6-6 once - TRBJ1-2
CASSLLPGAGNTIYF TGTGCCAGCAGTTTGCTCCCGGGTGCTGGAAACACCATATATTTT TRBV28 - - TRBJ1-3
CATSRDPSGVYEQYF TGTGCCACCAGCAGAGACCCTTCAGGGGTCTACGAGCAGTACTTC TRBV15 - - TRBJ2-7
CASSLIENTEAFF TGTGCCAGCAGCTTAATAGAGAACACTGAAGCTTTCTTT TRBV11-2 - - TRBJ1-1